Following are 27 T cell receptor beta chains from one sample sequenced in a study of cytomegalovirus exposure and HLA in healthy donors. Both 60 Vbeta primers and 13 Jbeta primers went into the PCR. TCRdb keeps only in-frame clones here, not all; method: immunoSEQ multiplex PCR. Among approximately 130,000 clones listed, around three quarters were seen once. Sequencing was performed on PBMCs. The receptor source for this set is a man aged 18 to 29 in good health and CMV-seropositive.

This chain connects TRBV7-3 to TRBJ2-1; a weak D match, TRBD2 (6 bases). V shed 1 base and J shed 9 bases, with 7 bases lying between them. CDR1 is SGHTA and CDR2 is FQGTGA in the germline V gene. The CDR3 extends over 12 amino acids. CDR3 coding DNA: TGTGCCAGCAGCTTAAGCGGGGCTGAGCAGTTCTTC. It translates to CASSLSGAEQFF. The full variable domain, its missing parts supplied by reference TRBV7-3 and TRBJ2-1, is GAGVSQTPSNKVTEKGKYVELRCDPISGHTALYWYRQSLGQGPEFLIYFQGTGAADDSGLPNDRFFAVRPEGSVSTLKIQRTERGDSAVYLCASSLSGAEQFFGPGTRLTVL.

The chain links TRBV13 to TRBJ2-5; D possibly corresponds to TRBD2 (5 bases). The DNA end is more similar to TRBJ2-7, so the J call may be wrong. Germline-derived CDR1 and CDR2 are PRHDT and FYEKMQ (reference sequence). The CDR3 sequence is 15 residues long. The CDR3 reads CASSPRRGNSYEQYF. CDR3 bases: TGTGCCAGCAGCCCTAGACGGGGAAACTCCTACGAGCAGTACTTC.

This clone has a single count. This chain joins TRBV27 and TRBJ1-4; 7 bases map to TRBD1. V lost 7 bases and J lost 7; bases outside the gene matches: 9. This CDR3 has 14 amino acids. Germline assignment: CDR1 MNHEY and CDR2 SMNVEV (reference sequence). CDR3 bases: TGTGCCAGCACAAGAAGGGACAGCCTTGAAAAACTGTTTTTT. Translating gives CASTRRDSLEKLFF.

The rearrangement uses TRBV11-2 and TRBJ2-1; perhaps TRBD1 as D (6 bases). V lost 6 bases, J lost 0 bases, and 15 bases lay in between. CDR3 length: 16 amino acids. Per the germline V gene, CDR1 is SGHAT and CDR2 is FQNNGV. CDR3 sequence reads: CASRLIAGASYNEQFF. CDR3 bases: TGTGCCAGCAGGCTGATAGCAGGGGCCTCCTACAATGAGCAGTTCTTC.

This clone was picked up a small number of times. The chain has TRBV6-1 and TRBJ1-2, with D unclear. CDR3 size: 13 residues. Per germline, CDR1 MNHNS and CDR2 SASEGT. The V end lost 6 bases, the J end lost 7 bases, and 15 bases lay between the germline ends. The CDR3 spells CASRHSSKSGYTF. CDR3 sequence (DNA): TGTGCCAGCAGGCATTCATCTAAGAGTGGCTACACCTTC.

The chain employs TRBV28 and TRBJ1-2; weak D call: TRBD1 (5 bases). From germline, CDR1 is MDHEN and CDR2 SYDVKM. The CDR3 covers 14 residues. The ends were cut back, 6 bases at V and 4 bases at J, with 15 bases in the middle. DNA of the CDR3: TGTGCCAGCAGCTCCGGCAGGGATGGCTATGGCTACACCTTC. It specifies CASSSGRDGYGYTF.

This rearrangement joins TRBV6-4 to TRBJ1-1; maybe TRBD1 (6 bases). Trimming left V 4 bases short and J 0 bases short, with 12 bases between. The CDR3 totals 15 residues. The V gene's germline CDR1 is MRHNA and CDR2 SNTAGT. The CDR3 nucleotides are TGTGCCAGCAGTGCCTTTGGGGGCTTGAACACTGAAGCTTTCTTT. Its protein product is CASSAFGGLNTEAFF.

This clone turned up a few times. CDR3 protein: CASSLTGYNSPLHF. The CDR3 DNA follows: TGTGCCAGCAGCTTAACGGGTTATAATTCACCCCTCCACTTT. The chain links TRBV7-9 to TRBJ1-6; D unresolved. The CDR3 consists of 14 residues. In germline, CDR1 is SEHNR, CDR2 FQNEAQ (reference sequence). V lost 2 bases and J 4 bases, leaving 6 bases between the germline ends.

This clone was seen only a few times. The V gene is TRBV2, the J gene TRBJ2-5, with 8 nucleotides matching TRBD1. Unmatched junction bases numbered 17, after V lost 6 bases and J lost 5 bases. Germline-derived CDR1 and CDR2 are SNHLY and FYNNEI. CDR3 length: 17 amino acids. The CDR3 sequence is CASRALRGRRSRETQYF. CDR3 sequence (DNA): TGTGCCAGCAGGGCCCTCAGGGGGCGTCGGAGTAGGGAGACCCAGTACTTC.

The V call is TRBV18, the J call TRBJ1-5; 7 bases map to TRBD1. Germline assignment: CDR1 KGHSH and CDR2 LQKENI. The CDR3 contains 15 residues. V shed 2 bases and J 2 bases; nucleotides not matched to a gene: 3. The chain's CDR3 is CASSPNRGGNQPQHF. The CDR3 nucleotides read TGTGCCAGCTCACCAAACAGGGGCGGCAATCAGCCCCAGCATTTT.

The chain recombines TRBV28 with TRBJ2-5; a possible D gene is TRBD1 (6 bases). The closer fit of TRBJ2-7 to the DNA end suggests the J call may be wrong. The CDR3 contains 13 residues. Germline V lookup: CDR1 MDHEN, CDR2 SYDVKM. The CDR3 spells CASSQRGSYEQYF. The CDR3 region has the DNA TGTGCCAGCAGTCAAAGGGGGTCCTACGAGCAGTACTTC.

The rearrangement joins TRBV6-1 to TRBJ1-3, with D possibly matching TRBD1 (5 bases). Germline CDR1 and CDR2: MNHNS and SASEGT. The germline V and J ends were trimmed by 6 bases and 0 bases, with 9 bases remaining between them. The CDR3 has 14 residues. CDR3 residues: CASRAGSSGNTIYF. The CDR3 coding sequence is TGTGCCAGCAGAGCAGGGTCCTCTGGAAACACCATATATTTT.

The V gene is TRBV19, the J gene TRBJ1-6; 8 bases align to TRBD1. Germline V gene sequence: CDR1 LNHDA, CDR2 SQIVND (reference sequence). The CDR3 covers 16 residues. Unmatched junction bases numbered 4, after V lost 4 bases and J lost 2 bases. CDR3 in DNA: TGTGCCAGTAGTACCGCAGGGGGCGCCTATAATTCACCCCTCCACTTT. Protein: CASSTAGGAYNSPLHF.

The CDR3 spells CASSDPRGLSPGELFF. CDR3 nucleotide sequence: TGTGCCAGCAGTGACCCCAGGGGCCTGAGCCCCGGGGAGCTGTTTTTT. The chain carries TRBV6-1 and TRBJ2-2, with D perhaps TRBD1 (6 bases). This CDR3 contains 16 residues. The V end was cut by 3 bases, the J end by 6 bases, with 17 bases between. The germline gives CDR1 MNHNS, CDR2 SASEGT.

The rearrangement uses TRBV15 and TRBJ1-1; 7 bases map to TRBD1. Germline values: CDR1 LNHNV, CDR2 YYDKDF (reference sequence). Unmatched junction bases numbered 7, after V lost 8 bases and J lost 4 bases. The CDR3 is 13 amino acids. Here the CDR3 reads CATRPGGVTEAFF. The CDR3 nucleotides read TGTGCCACCCGGCCAGGGGGTGTCACTGAAGCTTTCTTT.

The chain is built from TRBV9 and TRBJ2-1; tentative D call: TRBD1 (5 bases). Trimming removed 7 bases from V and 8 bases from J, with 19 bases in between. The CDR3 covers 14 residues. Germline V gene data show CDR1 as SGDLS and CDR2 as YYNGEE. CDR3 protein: CASGRQTGLDEQFF. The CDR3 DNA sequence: TGTGCCAGCGGAAGACAGACCGGGTTGGATGAGCAGTTCTTC.

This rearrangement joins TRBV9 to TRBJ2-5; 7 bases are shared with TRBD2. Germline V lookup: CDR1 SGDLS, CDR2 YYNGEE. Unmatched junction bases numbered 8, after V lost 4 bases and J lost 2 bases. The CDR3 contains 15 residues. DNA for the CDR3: TGTGCCAGCAGCCCCCTTCCGGGGGGACAAGAGACCCAGTACTTC. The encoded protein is CASSPLPGGQETQYF.

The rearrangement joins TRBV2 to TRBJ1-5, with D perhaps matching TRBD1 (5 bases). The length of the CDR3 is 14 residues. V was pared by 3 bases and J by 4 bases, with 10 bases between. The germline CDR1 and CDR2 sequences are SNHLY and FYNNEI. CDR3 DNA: TGTGCCAGCAGTGACAGGGTCGGGAATCAGCCCCAGCATTTT. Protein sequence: CASSDRVGNQPQHF.

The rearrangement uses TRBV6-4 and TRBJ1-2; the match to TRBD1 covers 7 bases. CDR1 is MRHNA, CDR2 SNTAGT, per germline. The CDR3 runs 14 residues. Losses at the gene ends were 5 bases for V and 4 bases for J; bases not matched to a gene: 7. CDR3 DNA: TGTGCCAGCAGTAGGGACAGCCTTACCTATGGCTACACCTTC. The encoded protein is CASSRDSLTYGYTF.

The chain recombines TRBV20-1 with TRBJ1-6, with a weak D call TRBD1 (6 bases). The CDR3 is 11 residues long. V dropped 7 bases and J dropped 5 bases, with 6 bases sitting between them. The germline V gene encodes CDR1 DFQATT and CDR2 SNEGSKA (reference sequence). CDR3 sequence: CSGQDNSPLHF. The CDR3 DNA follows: TGCAGTGGACAGGATAATTCACCCCTCCACTTT.

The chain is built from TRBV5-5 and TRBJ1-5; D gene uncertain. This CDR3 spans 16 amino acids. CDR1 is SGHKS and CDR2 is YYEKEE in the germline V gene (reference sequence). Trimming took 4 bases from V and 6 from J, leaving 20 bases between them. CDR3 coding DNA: TGTGCCAGCAGCCCTAGGATAGGTCGTATCAGTCAGCCCCAGCATTTT. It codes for CASSPRIGRISQPQHF.

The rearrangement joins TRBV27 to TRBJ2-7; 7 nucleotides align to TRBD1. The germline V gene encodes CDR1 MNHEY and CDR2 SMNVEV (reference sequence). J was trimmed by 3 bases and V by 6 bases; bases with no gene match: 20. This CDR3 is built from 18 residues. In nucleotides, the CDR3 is TGTGCCAGCAGCAACACCGACAGGGTGAGGCGTTCTGTCTACGAGCAGTACTTC. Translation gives CASSNTDRVRRSVYEQYF.

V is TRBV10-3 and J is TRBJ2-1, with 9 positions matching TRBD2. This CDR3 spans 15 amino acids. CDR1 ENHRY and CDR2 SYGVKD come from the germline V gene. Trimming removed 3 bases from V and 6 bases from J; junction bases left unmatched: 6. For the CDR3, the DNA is TGTGCCATCAGTGATTCGGCGGGGGGGCCCAATGAGCAGTTCTTC. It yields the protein CAISDSAGGPNEQFF.

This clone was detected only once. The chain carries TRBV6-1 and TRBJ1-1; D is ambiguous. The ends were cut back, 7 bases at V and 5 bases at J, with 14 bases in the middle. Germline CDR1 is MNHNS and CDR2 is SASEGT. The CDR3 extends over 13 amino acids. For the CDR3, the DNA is TGTGCCAGCAATGAGGTAGTGCGTACTGAAGCTTTCTTT. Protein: CASNEVVRTEAFF.

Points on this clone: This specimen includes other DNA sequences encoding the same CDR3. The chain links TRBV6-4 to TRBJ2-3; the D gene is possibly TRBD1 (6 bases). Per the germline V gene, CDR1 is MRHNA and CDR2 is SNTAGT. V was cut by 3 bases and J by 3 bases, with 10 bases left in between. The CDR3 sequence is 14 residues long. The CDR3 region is CASSETGSTDTQYF. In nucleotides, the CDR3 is TGTGCCAGCAGTGAAACAGGGAGTACAGATACGCAGTATTTT.

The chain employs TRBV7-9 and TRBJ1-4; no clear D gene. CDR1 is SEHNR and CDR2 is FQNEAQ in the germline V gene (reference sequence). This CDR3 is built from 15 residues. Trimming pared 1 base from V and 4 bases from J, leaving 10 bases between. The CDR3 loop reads CASSLDAIVNEKLFF. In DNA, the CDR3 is TGTGCCAGCAGCTTAGACGCGATTGTTAATGAAAAACTGTTTTTT.

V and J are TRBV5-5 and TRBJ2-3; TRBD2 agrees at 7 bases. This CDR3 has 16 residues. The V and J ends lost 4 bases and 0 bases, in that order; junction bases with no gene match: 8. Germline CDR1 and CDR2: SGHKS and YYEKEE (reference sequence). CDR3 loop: CASSPVAGSSTDTQYF. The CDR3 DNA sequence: TGTGCCAGCAGCCCGGTAGCGGGTTCTAGCACAGATACGCAGTATTTT.